The 28 T cell receptor beta chains below were found in one sample sequenced in a study of OX40 agonist ivuxolimab in advanced cancers. The assay was immunoSEQ multiplex PCR, and TCRdb's table has in-frame clones only and misses some. The sample consists of about 61,000 clones, about 88% of them appearing once. The sequences come from CD4+ or CD8+ T cells sorted from blood, collected in a trial of the OX40 agonist ivuxolimab. These receptors were taken from an adult with an advanced solid tumor such as melanoma, head and neck, liver or kidney cancer.

The rearrangement joins TRBV18 to TRBJ2-1, with D maybe TRBD1 (5 bases). Per germline, CDR1 KGHSH and CDR2 LQKENI. V lost 3 bases and J lost 6, with 12 bases in between. CDR3 length: 14 amino acids. The CDR3, as DNA: TGTGCCAGCTCACCCGGACACGCCATCAATGAGCAGTTCTTC. Its protein is CASSPGHAINEQFF.

This chain connects TRBV5-1 to TRBJ1-1; D is unclear. V was trimmed by 0 bases and J by 0 bases, leaving 9 bases between them. CDR3 length equals 15 residues. Germline CDR1 is SGHRS and CDR2 is YFSETQ. Here the CDR3 DNA reads TGCGCCAGCAGCTTGGACAGCCACATGAACACTGAAGCTTTCTTT. Residues: CASSLDSHMNTEAFF.

V gene TRBV5-1 combines with J gene TRBJ2-5, with D possibly TRBD1 on 5 matching bases. From germline, CDR1 is SGHRS and CDR2 YFSETQ. V was cut by 0 bases and J by 4 bases, with 10 bases left in between. CDR3 length: 14 residues. The CDR3 protein is CASSLVPGSETQYF. In DNA form, the CDR3 reads TGCGCCAGCAGCTTGGTCCCAGGGTCAGAGACCCAGTACTTC.

The chain is built from TRBV10-1 and TRBJ1-1, with D possibly TRBD1 on 5 matching bases. There are 13 residues in the CDR3. V was cut by 4 bases and J by 10 bases, with 16 bases left in between. CDR1 and CDR2 from the germline V gene are WNHNN and SYGVQD (reference sequence). CDR3 nucleotide sequence: TGCGCCAGCAGTGGACCGGACACACCAGGAGCTTTCTTT. Translating it yields CASSGPDTPGAFF.

The chain employs TRBV5-1 and TRBJ2-7; 10 bases line up with TRBD2. This CDR3 spans 15 amino acids. Per germline, CDR1 SGHRS and CDR2 YFSETQ. V gave up 2 bases and J gave up 9 bases; unmatched junction bases: 11. The CDR3 DNA follows: TGCGCCAGCAGCTTAACTAGCGGGGTGTCCGGCGGGCAGTACTTC. This gives the protein CASSLTSGVSGGQYF.

The chain recombines TRBV19 with TRBJ1-5; D perhaps matches TRBD1 (6 bases). CDR1 and CDR2 (germline): LNHDA, SQIVND (reference sequence). The CDR3 has 15 residues. With 3 bases removed from V and 4 bases from J, the gap between germline ends came to 13 bases. In DNA form, the CDR3 reads TGTGCCAGTAGTATTGACAGGAGCATAAATCAGCCCCAGCATTTT. Protein product: CASSIDRSINQPQHF.

This chain connects TRBV10-3 to TRBJ1-1; no clear D. There are 12 residues in the CDR3. Trimming shortened V by 3 bases and J by 8 bases, and 10 bases separated the two germline ends. Germline lookup yields CDR1 ENHRY and CDR2 SYGVKD. The CDR3 here is CAISEYGEEAFF. The CDR3 nucleotides are TGTGCCATCAGTGAATACGGGGAAGAAGCTTTCTTT.

This clone is classed as medium-sized. The CDR3: CASRPGSGFMNTEAFF. For the CDR3, the DNA is TGTGCCAGTCGCCCGGGGAGCGGGTTTATGAACACTGAAGCTTTCTTT. The genes are TRBV27 and TRBJ1-1; no clear D. The V end was cut by 9 bases, the J end by 0 bases, with 20 bases between. Germline CDR1 MNHEY, CDR2 SMNVEV (reference sequence). This CDR3 has 16 residues.

The V gene is TRBV7-9, the J gene TRBJ2-7; D is possibly TRBD1 (6 bases). The CDR3 totals 15 residues. The V gene's germline CDR1 is SEHNR and CDR2 FQNEAQ (reference sequence). The V end was cut by 4 bases, the J end by 1 base, with 14 bases between. The CDR3, as DNA: TGTGCCAGCAGCTCCCTCCCCGGGACATCCTACGAGCAGTACTTC. Translated, it gives CASSSLPGTSYEQYF. Full variable domain (missing parts from reference TRBV7-9 and TRBJ2-7): DTGVSQNPRHKITKRGQNVTFRCDPISEHNRLYWYRQTLGQGPEFLTYFQNEAQLEKSRLLSDRFSAERPKGSFSTLEIQRTEQGDSAMYLCASSSLPGTSYEQYFGPGTRLTVT.

This chain uses TRBV14 with TRBJ2-5; D possibly corresponds to TRBD2 (6 bases). Looked up from germline, CDR1 is SGHDN and CDR2 is FVKESK. V lost 4 bases and J 5 bases, leaving 14 bases between the germline ends. The CDR3 is made up of 14 amino acids. The CDR3 DNA sequence: TGTGCCAGCAGCCTGGGACTGCCCCAGGAGACCCAGTACTTC. Translated, it gives CASSLGLPQETQYF.

The rearrangement joins TRBV18 to TRBJ2-2; TRBD2 aligns across 13 bases. This CDR3 spans 18 amino acids. V shed 3 bases and J 0 bases; nucleotides not matched to a gene: 4. The germline CDR1 and CDR2 sequences are KGHSH and LQKENI. This CDR3 reads CASSPGLAGVSNTGELFF. DNA of the CDR3: TGTGCCAGCTCACCCGGACTAGCGGGGGTCTCGAACACCGGGGAGCTGTTTTTT.

In this sample, this clone turned up a few times. The V gene is TRBV5-4, the J gene TRBJ1-1, with 7 positions matching TRBD1. V was pared by 4 bases and J by 2 bases, with 8 bases of the junction left unmatched. The CDR3 length is 15 residues. CDR1 is SGHNT and CDR2 is YYREEE in the germline V gene (reference sequence). The CDR3 is CASSPRGQRNTEAFF. The DNA for the CDR3 is TGTGCCAGCAGCCCAAGGGGGCAAAGAAACACTGAAGCTTTCTTT.

This clone has a handful of counts. The gene calls are TRBV7-9 and TRBJ2-7, with D possibly matching TRBD1 (8 bases). This CDR3 spans 16 amino acids. Germline V gene lookup returns CDR1 SEHNR and CDR2 FQNEAQ (reference sequence). Between the trimmed V and J ends, which lost 2 bases and 2 bases, there was a span of 16 bases. This CDR3 reads CASSLTGTGGAYEQYF. For the CDR3, the DNA is TGTGCCAGCAGCTTAACCGGAACAGGGGGGGCCTACGAGCAGTACTTC.

V and J are TRBV5-1 and TRBJ1-1; weak D call: TRBD1 (5 bases). The CDR3 loop spans 16 amino acids. Germline V gives CDR1 SGHRS, CDR2 YFSETQ. With 0 bases removed from V and 4 bases from J, the gap between germline ends came to 16 bases. The CDR3 loop reads CASSLGLMGESTEAFF. The CDR3 coding sequence is TGCGCCAGCAGCTTGGGTTTAATGGGGGAGTCCACTGAAGCTTTCTTT. Full variable domain (rest looked up from reference TRBV5-1 and TRBJ1-1): KAGVTQTPRYLIKTRGQQVTLSCSPISGHRSVSWYQQTPGQGLQFLFEYFSETQRNKGNFPGRFSGRQFSNSRSEMNVSTLELGDSALYLCASSLGLMGESTEAFFGQGTRLTVV.

This clone was observed a single time. The chain is built from TRBV18 and TRBJ1-4, with D uncertain. Deletions cut 2 bases from V and 4 bases from J, with 5 bases between. This CDR3 comprises 13 residues. The V gene's germline CDR1 is KGHSH and CDR2 LQKENI. The CDR3 loop is CASSPTSNEKLFF. The CDR3 nucleotides are TGTGCCAGCTCACCAACGAGTAATGAAAAACTGTTTTTT.

The chain carries TRBV2 and TRBJ1-5; D call uncertain. Germline lookup yields CDR1 SNHLY and CDR2 FYNNEI. V was trimmed by 4 bases and J by 2 bases, leaving 9 bases between them. This CDR3 contains 14 residues. The CDR3 reads CASSGDGGNQPQHF. Written as DNA, the CDR3 is TGTGCCAGCAGTGGCGATGGGGGCAATCAGCCCCAGCATTTT.

This sequence joins TRBV6-1 and TRBJ1-2; no definite D call. Per germline, CDR1 MNHNS and CDR2 SASEGT. The CDR3 loop spans 13 amino acids. V lost 0 bases and J 8 bases, leaving 10 bases between the germline ends. In DNA form, the CDR3 reads TGTGCCAGCAGTGAAGCTGGGGAAGGCGGCTACACCTTC. Protein sequence: CASSEAGEGGYTF.

The rearrangement links TRBV7-2 to TRBJ1-3; maybe TRBD1 (6 bases). The CDR3 spans 16 residues. Germline assignment: CDR1 SGHTA and CDR2 FQGNSA. V was shortened by 1 base and J by 4 bases, with 14 bases between the two germline ends. The CDR3 protein is CASSLGGAGSGNTIYF. The CDR3 nucleotides are TGTGCCAGCAGCTTAGGGGGGGCAGGGTCGGGAAACACCATATATTTT.

Written as DNA, the CDR3 is TGCGCCAGCAGCCAGTGGCCAGGCAACACCGGGGAGCTGTTTTTT. Translation gives CASSQWPGNTGELFF. V gene TRBV5-1 combines with J gene TRBJ2-2; D call uncertain. The CDR3 runs 15 residues. Germline lookup yields CDR1 SGHRS and CDR2 YFSETQ. Trimming stripped 4 bases from V and 2 bases from J, with 12 bases between.

The chain combines TRBV5-1 with TRBJ2-7, with TRBD2 matching over 9 bases. The CDR3 length is 14 residues. Germline-derived CDR1 and CDR2 are SGHRS and YFSETQ. The J segment lost 7 bases and the V segment lost 4 bases, leaving 9 bases of the junction unmatched. The CDR3 DNA follows: TGCGCCAGCAGCACACGGACTAGCGAAGGTGAGCAGTACTTC. It encodes CASSTRTSEGEQYF.

The gene calls are TRBV18 and TRBJ2-2, with D tentatively TRBD2 (6 bases). Deletions cut 5 bases from V and 4 bases from J, with 8 bases between. Germline lookup yields CDR1 KGHSH and CDR2 LQKENI. The CDR3 covers 13 residues. CDR3 DNA: TGTGCCAGCTCAGCGGGACTCACCGGGGAGCTGTTTTTT. As protein: CASSAGLTGELFF.

The chain recombines TRBV28 with TRBJ2-6; D ambiguous. Trimming removed 5 bases from V and 5 bases from J, with 16 bases in between. This CDR3 contains 16 residues. Looked up from germline, CDR1 is MDHEN and CDR2 is SYDVKM. The CDR3 loop reads CASSTLAQSRANVLTF. CDR3 nucleotide sequence: TGTGCCAGCAGTACGTTAGCACAAAGTCGGGCCAACGTCCTGACTTTC.

The CDR3 reads CASSSPTGMGNTEAFF. The CDR3, as DNA: TGTGCCAGCAGTAGTCCGACAGGCATGGGGAACACTGAAGCTTTCTTT. V gene TRBV27 combines with J gene TRBJ1-1; perhaps TRBD1 as D (6 bases). Between the trimmed V and J ends, which lost 5 bases and 1 base, there was a span of 17 bases. Germline V CDR1 and CDR2: MNHEY, SMNVEV (reference sequence). This CDR3 contains 16 residues.

The genes are TRBV7-3 and TRBJ2-5, with 7 bases that match TRBD1. Unmatched junction bases numbered 2, after V lost 2 bases and J lost 2 bases. The length of the CDR3 is 14 residues. Looked up from germline, CDR1 is SGHTA and CDR2 is FQGTGA. CDR3 region: CASSLGDRQETQYF. The CDR3 nucleotides are TGTGCCAGCAGCTTAGGGGACAGACAAGAGACCCAGTACTTC.

This chain uses TRBV19 with TRBJ2-3, with 10 bases identical to TRBD2. Germline lookup yields CDR1 LNHDA and CDR2 SQIVND (reference sequence). This CDR3 contains 16 residues. Unmatched junction bases numbered 15, after V lost 9 bases and J lost 6 bases. CDR3 in amino acids: CASQGRSGGGSDTQYF. In nucleotides, the CDR3 is TGTGCCAGCCAAGGTCGAAGCGGGGGGGGTTCGGATACGCAGTATTTT.

This chain connects TRBV9 to TRBJ1-1; unclear D gene. CDR3 length: 14 residues. Germline CDR1 is SGDLS and CDR2 is YYNGEE. Trimming cost V 0 bases and J 1 base, with 7 bases left between them. The CDR3 reads CASSVVNSNTEAFF. CDR3 in DNA: TGTGCCAGCAGCGTAGTAAATTCGAACACTGAAGCTTTCTTT.

The J gene is TRBJ2-1, the V gene TRBV5-1, with 10 positions matching TRBD1. This CDR3 has 15 amino acids. Trimming at V came to 0 bases and at J to 6 bases, leaving 3 bases not matched to a gene. Germline assignment: CDR1 SGHRS and CDR2 YFSETQ. CDR3 nucleotides: TGCGCCAGCAGCTTGGGGGACAGGGGATTCAATGAGCAGTTCTTC. Protein: CASSLGDRGFNEQFF.

This clone was counted only a few times. The sample has other DNA sequences that encode this CDR3 too. The chain couples TRBV7-8 to TRBJ1-6; D is unresolved. Germline V gene data show CDR1 as SGHVS and CDR2 as FQNEAQ. Trimming cost V 3 bases and J 7 bases, with 4 bases left between them. This CDR3 comprises 12 residues. CDR3 amino acids: CASSFANSPLHF. The CDR3 nucleotides are TGTGCCAGCAGCTTTGCCAATTCACCCCTCCACTTT.